Presented here are 23 T cell receptor beta chains from one specimen sequenced in a study of human T cells and chemical hapten exposure (dated by TCRdb to the early 2020s). The time point label, read with the paper, signifies: patch test 3, about 24 weeks after DPC sensitization. What the treatment or condition label conveys for this sample: therapeutic diphenylcyclopropenone sensitization with weekly scalp DPC. Library construction relied on RACE. Sequencing was performed on a NextSeq 500. The raw public reads went through TCRdb reprocessing: fastp at Q25, MiXCR clone calling, in-frame beta chains kept. Rows merge per CDR3 protein into single entries with the most common DNA and genes. The sample records roughly 200,000 distinct CDR3 sequences, approximately 26% of which are singletons. The leading ten clones occupy 2% to 3% of the sample. Here the sequenced sample was whole blood, taken in connection with sensitization to the hapten diphenylcyclopropenone (DPC). These receptors were collected from a woman aged 40 to 50 with alopecia areata. Some clones in this sample may be carry-over from other donors' samples.

This clonotype was counted only a few times. The CDR3 is CASSSGTRGRFF. DNA of the CDR3: TGTGCCAGCAGTTCGGGGACTAGGGGACGGTTCTTC. The chain couples TRBV6-2 or TRBV6-3 to TRBJ2-1; TRBD2 matches at 8 bases. The CDR3 totals 12 residues. Losses at the gene ends were 4 bases for V and 15 bases for J; bases not matched to a gene: 8. Germline V gene sequence: CDR1 MNHEY, CDR2 SVGEGT.

The J gene is TRBJ2-1, the V gene TRBV12-3 or TRBV12-4, with a tentative D call TRBD2 (6 bases). This CDR3 contains 15 residues. V was pared by 5 bases and J by 0 bases, with 11 bases between. This chain's CDR3 is CASSEQEGSYNEQFF. The CDR3 bases are TGTGCCAGCAGTGAACAGGAGGGCTCCTACAATGAGCAGTTCTTC.

V and J are TRBV7-2 and TRBJ2-5, with D uncertain. The CDR3 runs to 14 residues. With 0 bases removed from V and 3 bases from J, the gap between germline ends came to 8 bases. The germline CDR1 and CDR2 sequences are SGHTA and FQGNSA. The CDR3 DNA follows: TGTGCCAGCAGCTTAGCAGGGCTAAAAGAGACCCAGTACTTC. Its translation: CASSLAGLKETQYF. Supplemented by reference TRBV7-2 and TRBJ2-5, the full variable domain reads GAGVSQSPSNKVTEKGKDVELRCDPISGHTALYWYRQSLGQGLEFLIYFQGNSAPDKSGLPSDRFSAERTGGSVSTLTIQRTQQEDSAVYLCASSLAGLKETQYFGPGTRLLVL.

The chain joins TRBV20-1 to TRBJ2-7, with D hard to call. V lost 1 base and J 4 bases, leaving 11 bases between the germline ends. The CDR3 runs to 13 residues. Germline V CDR1 and CDR2: DFQATT, SNEGSKA (reference sequence). CDR3 bases: TGCAGTGCTAGAGGGCCCTTCAGTTACGAGCAGTACTTC. It encodes CSARGPFSYEQYF.

This clonotype was counted a few times. The J gene is TRBJ2-3, the V gene TRBV29-1; weak D call: TRBD1 (5 bases). Germline V CDR1 and CDR2: SQVTM, ANQGSEA. The V end lost 2 bases, the J end lost 8 bases, and 11 bases lay between the germline ends. The CDR3 contains 12 residues. The chain's CDR3 is CSVERQSGTQYF. The DNA for the CDR3 is TGCAGCGTTGAACGACAGTCTGGTACGCAGTATTTT.

The chain couples TRBV6-2 or TRBV6-3 to TRBJ1-1; tentatively, D is TRBD1 (6 bases). Germline values: CDR1 MNHEY, CDR2 SVGEGT. The CDR3 runs to 13 residues. The CDR3, as DNA: TGTGTCGGGAGTTTGACAGGGAACACTGAAGCTTTCTTT. Protein product: CVGSLTGNTEAFF.

This clonotype has a handful of counts. The J gene is TRBJ2-1, the V gene TRBV9; 9 bases fit TRBD2. This CDR3 comprises 15 residues. V shed 3 bases, J shed 0 bases, and the junction held 1 base outside the gene matches. Germline assignment: CDR1 SGDLS and CDR2 YYNGEE. CDR3 bases: TGTGCCAGCAGCGATAGCGGGAGCTCCTACAATGAGCAGTTCTTC. Protein: CASSDSGSSYNEQFF.

This clonotype was detected many times. The chain couples TRBV6-5 to TRBJ2-2; tentatively, D is TRBD1 or TRBD2 (5 bases each). Looked up from germline, CDR1 is MNHEY and CDR2 is SVGAGI. This CDR3 spans 17 amino acids. The ends were cut back, 4 bases at V and 2 bases at J, with 17 bases in the middle. CDR3 in DNA: TGTGCCAGCAGTTGGGCTGGGACCTCAACTAACACCGGGGAGCTGTTTTTT. Its translation is CASSWAGTSTNTGELFF.

This clonotype turned up a few times. The chain recombines TRBV7-9 with TRBJ1-6; D gene uncertain. The CDR3 runs to 13 residues. Germline V gives CDR1 SEHNR, CDR2 FQNEAQ (reference sequence). The ends were cut back, 6 bases at V and 8 bases at J, with 11 bases in the middle. As DNA, the CDR3 is TGTGCCAGCAGTCTAGACGGAGATTCACCCCTCCACTTT. It is translated as CASSLDGDSPLHF.

This chain connects TRBV4-1 to TRBJ2-1; TRBD2 agrees at 12 bases. Per germline, CDR1 MGHRA and CDR2 YSYEKL. The trim removed 1 base at V and 3 bases at J, leaving 7 bases unmatched. This CDR3 comprises 18 residues. Here the CDR3 reads CASSQVGMGLAGYNEQFF. CDR3 in DNA: TGCGCCAGCAGCCAAGTGGGGATGGGACTAGCGGGCTACAATGAGCAGTTCTTC.

CDR3 nucleotides: TGTGCCAGCAGAAGCCCAGGGTATGTGGCTTTCTTT. Translation: CASRSPGYVAFF. The V gene is TRBV27, the J gene TRBJ1-1; weak D call: TRBD1 (5 bases). CDR1 and CDR2 from the germline V gene are MNHEY and SMNVEV (reference sequence). Trimming removed 6 bases at V and 11 bases at J, with 16 bases between. This CDR3 is 12 amino acids long.

This clonotype has just one count. The chain uses TRBV6-5 and TRBJ2-7; D uncertain. The CDR3 covers 15 residues. Germline V CDR1 and CDR2: MNHEY, SVGAGI. Trimming cost V 0 bases and J 2 bases, with 11 bases left between them. This CDR3 is CASSYSFGQPYEQYF. In nucleotides, the CDR3 is TGTGCCAGCAGTTACTCGTTTGGGCAACCCTACGAGCAGTACTTC.

This clonotype has more than one count but fewer than ten. This rearrangement joins TRBV29-1 to TRBJ2-1, with D possibly matching TRBD2 (6 bases). Germline V gives CDR1 SQVTM, CDR2 ANQGSEA. The CDR3 sequence is 15 residues long. V dropped 6 bases and J dropped 6 bases, with 21 bases sitting between them. CDR3 coding DNA: TGCAGCGTCGAACCAGGCGGAGGGGTAAGCAATGAGCAGTTCTTC. Its protein product is CSVEPGGGVSNEQFF.

This clonotype was seen a handful of times. The gene calls are TRBV28 and TRBJ2-6; D gene uncertain. The germline V and J ends were trimmed by 5 bases and 0 bases, with 8 bases remaining between them. Looked up from germline, CDR1 is MDHEN and CDR2 is SYDVKM. The CDR3 runs to 15 residues. In DNA, the CDR3 is TGTGCCAGCAGTCCTCACAGCTCTGGGGCCAACGTCCTGACTTTC. This gives the protein CASSPHSSGANVLTF.

This clonotype was counted between two and nine times. The chain uses TRBV19 and TRBJ2-4; D gene unclear. The CDR3 covers 16 residues. Germline CDR1 is LNHDA and CDR2 is SQIVND (reference sequence). V was pared by 5 bases and J by 2 bases, with 16 bases between. CDR3 bases: TGTGCCAGTAGTTATTATGGTGGCAGTTCCAAAAACATTCAGTACTTC. Its protein product is CASSYYGGSSKNIQYF.

There are a few counts of this clonotype. The gene calls are TRBV20-1 and TRBJ2-3; D not resolved. Germline assignment: CDR1 DFQATT and CDR2 SNEGSKA (reference sequence). V dropped 3 bases and J dropped 6 bases, with 19 bases sitting between them. CDR3 length: 15 amino acids. The CDR3 loop is CSASAEIGPRDTQYF. Here the CDR3 DNA reads TGCAGTGCTAGTGCCGAGATCGGACCCCGGGATACGCAGTATTTT.

The chain links TRBV7-8 to TRBJ2-5; the D gene is possibly TRBD1 (6 bases). Germline loops: CDR1 SGHVS, CDR2 FQNEAQ. Between the trimmed V and J ends, which lost 0 bases and 6 bases, there was a span of 8 bases. The CDR3 contains 13 residues. DNA of the CDR3: TGTGCCAGCAGCTTAGCAGGACAGAAGACCCAGTACTTC. It encodes CASSLAGQKTQYF.

The J gene is TRBJ2-7, the V gene TRBV5-1; 11 positions match TRBD2. The CDR3 spans 15 residues. Germline-derived CDR1 and CDR2 are SGHRS and YFSETQ. Losses at the gene ends were 4 bases for V and 6 bases for J; bases not matched to a gene: 9. The CDR3 nucleotides are TGCGCCAGCAGCCCGAGTAGCGGGAGGGGGGGCGAGCAGTACTTC. It translates to CASSPSSGRGGEQYF.

J is TRBJ2-3 and V is TRBV4-3, with D possibly being TRBD1 (6 bases). The CDR3 is 16 residues long. The ends were cut back, 1 base at V and 3 bases at J, with 14 bases in the middle. Per germline, CDR1 LGHNA and CDR2 YSLEER. CDR3 in amino acids: CASSQVTGLGTDTQYF. For the CDR3, the DNA is TGCGCCAGCAGCCAAGTTACAGGGCTAGGGACAGATACGCAGTATTTT.

The rearrangement uses TRBV29-1 and TRBJ2-7, with 12 bases that match TRBD2. This CDR3 region has 14 residues. V was clipped by 6 bases and J by 6 bases; unmatched bases: 9. The germline gives CDR1 SQVTM, CDR2 ANQGSEA. CDR3 amino acids: CSVVSLAGGAEQYF. The CDR3 DNA is TGCAGCGTCGTATCTCTAGCGGGAGGGGCCGAGCAGTACTTC.

The chain couples TRBV20-1 to TRBJ2-7, with 8 bases fitting TRBD2. Per the germline V gene, CDR1 is DFQATT and CDR2 is SNEGSKA (reference sequence). V was clipped by 1 base and J by 5 bases; unmatched bases: 13. CDR3 length: 16 residues. CDR3 DNA sequence: TGCAGTGCTAGAGGGCTAGGAGCGGGAGCGGCCCACGAGCAGTACTTC. It yields the protein CSARGLGAGAAHEQYF.

The V gene is TRBV5-1, the J gene TRBJ2-5; unclear D gene. In germline, CDR1 is SGHRS, CDR2 YFSETQ. The CDR3 has 14 amino acids. The V end was cut by 0 bases, the J end by 2 bases, with 8 bases between. The DNA for the CDR3 is TGCGCCAGCAGCTTGGGATACAGTCAAGAGACCCAGTACTTC. Translated, it gives CASSLGYSQETQYF.

This clonotype has at least ten counts. Here the CDR3 DNA reads TGCGCCAGCAGCCAAGCGGCGGGAGCATCCTACGAGCAGTACTTC. Residues: CASSQAAGASYEQYF. V and J are TRBV4-3 and TRBJ2-7; 7 bases match TRBD2. J gave up 1 base and V 1 base, and 4 bases lay outside the gene matches. The CDR3 has 15 residues. Germline loops: CDR1 LGHNA, CDR2 YSLEER.